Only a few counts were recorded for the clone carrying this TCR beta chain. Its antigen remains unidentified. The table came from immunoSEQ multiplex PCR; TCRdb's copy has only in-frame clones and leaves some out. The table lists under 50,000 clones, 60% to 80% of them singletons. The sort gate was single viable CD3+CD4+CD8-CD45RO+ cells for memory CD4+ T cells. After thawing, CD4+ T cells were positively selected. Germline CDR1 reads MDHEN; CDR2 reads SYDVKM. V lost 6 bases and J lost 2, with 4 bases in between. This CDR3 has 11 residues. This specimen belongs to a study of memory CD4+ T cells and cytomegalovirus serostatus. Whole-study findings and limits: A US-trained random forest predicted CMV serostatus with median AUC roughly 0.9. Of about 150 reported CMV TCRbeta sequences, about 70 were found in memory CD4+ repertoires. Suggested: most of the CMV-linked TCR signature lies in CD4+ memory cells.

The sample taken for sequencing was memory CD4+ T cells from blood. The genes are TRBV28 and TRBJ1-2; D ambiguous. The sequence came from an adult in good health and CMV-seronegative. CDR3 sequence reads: CASRRNYGYTF. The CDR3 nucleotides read TGTGCCAGCAGGAGGAACTATGGCTACACCTTC.